This T cell receptor (beta chain) stems from a study of regulatory T cells in long-lasting Graves disease. Study-wide results and caveats: The number of shared public clonotypes was higher in persistent patients (approximately 3,000) than new patients (just over 950).

Time point noted: persistent/refractory GD, antithyroid drugs over 5 years with positive TRAb. After RNA was extracted from PBMCs, the TCR library was made from it. Diagnoses of Graves' disease were made by American Thyroid Association guidelines. The patients included were those that came from an endocrinology department in Xi'an, China. About this clonotype itself: Its antigen is currently unknown. A junction end diverges from the germline sequence, so it may reflect a read error.

HTBI primers from iRepertoire and Arm-PCR of CDR3 regions yielded the TCR beta libraries. TCRdb used MiXCR to reprocess the multiplex PCR reads, holding one entry per CDR3 protein. The profile shows about half a million distinct CDR3 sequences, 22% of them singletons. Sequencing was performed on peripheral blood mononuclear cells (PBMCs), taken when the disease was refractory, from a patient treated with antithyroid drugs. This sequence originates from a female donor with Graves disease.

The CDR3 loop is CAASRHLETQYF. DNA for the CDR3: TGTGCCGCCAGCAGACACCTGGAGACCCAGTACTTC. The gene calls are TRBV15 and TRBJ2-5, with D uncertain. CDR1 and CDR2 from the germline V gene are LNHNV and YYDKDF (reference sequence). The CDR3 covers 12 residues.